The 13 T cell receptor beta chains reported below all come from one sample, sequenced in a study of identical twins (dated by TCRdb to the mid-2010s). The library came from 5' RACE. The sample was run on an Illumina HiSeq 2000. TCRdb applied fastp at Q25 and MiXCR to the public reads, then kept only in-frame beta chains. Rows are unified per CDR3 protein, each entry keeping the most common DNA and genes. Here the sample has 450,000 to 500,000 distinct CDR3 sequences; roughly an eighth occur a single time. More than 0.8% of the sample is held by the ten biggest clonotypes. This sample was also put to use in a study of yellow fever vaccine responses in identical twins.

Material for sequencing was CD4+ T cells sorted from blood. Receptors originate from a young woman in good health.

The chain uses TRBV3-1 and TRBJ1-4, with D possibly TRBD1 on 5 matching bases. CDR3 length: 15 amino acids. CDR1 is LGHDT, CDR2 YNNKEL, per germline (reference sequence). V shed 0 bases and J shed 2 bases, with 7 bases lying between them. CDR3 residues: CASSQDPGTNEKLFF. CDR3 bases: TGTGCCAGCAGCCAAGACCCAGGGACTAATGAAAAACTGTTTTTT.

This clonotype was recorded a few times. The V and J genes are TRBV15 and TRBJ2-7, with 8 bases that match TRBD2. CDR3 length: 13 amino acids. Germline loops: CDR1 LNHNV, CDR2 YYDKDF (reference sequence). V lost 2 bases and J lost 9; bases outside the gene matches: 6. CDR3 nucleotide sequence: TGTGCCACCAGCAGAACCGACCTAGCGGGGCAGTACTTC. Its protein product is CATSRTDLAGQYF.

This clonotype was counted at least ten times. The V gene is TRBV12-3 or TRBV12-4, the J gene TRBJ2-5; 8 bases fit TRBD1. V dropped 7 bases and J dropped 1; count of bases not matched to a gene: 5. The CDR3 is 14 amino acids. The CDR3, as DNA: TGTGCCAGCACGAAGGACAGGGCCCAAGAGACCCAGTACTTC. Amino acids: CASTKDRAQETQYF.

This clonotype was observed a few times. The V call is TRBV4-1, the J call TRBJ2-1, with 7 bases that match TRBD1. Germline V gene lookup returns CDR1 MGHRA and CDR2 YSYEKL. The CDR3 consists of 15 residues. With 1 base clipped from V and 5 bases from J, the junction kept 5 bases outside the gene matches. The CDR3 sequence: CASSQGATGNNEQFF. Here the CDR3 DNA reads TGCGCCAGCAGCCAAGGAGCGACAGGGAACAATGAGCAGTTCTTC.

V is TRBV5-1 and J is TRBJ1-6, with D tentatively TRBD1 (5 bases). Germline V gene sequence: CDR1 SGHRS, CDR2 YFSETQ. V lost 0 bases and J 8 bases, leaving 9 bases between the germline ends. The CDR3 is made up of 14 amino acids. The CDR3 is CASSLAGMDSPLHF. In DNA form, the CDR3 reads TGCGCCAGCAGCTTGGCAGGGATGGATTCACCCCTCCACTTT.

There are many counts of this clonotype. CDR3 sequence reads: CASSLEGRRGADTQYF. CDR3 nucleotides: TGCGCCAGCAGCTTAGAAGGGAGGCGGGGCGCAGATACGCAGTATTTT. The genes are TRBV5-1 and TRBJ2-3; tentative D call: TRBD2 (6 bases). The CDR3 is made up of 16 amino acids. CDR1 is SGHRS, CDR2 YFSETQ, per germline. V lost 2 bases, J lost 4 bases, and 17 bases lay in between. The variable domain in full, with the rest retrieved from reference TRBV5-1 and TRBJ2-3, is KAGVTQTPRYLIKTRGQQVTLSCSPISGHRSVSWYQQTPGQGLQFLFEYFSETQRNKGNFPGRFSGRQFSNSRSEMNVSTLELGDSALYLCASSLEGRRGADTQYFGPGTRLTVL.

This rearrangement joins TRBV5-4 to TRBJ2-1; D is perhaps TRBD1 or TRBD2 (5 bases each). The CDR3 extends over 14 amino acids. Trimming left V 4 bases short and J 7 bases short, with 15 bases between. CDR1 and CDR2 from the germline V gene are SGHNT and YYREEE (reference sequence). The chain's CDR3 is CASSRAGWGNEQFF. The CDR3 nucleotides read TGTGCCAGCAGCCGCGCTGGGTGGGGGAATGAGCAGTTCTTC.

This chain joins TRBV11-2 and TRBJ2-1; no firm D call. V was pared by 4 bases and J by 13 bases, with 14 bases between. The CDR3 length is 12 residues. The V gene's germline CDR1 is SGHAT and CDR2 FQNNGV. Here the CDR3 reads CASSSSQLDQFF. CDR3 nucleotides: TGTGCCAGCAGCTCCTCCCAGCTAGATCAGTTCTTC. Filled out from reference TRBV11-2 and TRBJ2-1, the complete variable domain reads EAGVAQSPRYKIIEKRQSVAFWCNPISGHATLYWYQQILGQGPKLLIQFQNNGVVDDSQLPKDRFSAERLKGVDSTLKIQPAKLEDSAVYLCASSSSQLDQFFGPGTRLTVL.

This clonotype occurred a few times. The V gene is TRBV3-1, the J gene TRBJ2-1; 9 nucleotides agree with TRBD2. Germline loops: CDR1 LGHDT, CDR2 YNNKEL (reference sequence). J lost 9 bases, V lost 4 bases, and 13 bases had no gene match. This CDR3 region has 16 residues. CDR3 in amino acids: CASSPSGSGGYREQFF. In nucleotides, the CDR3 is TGTGCCAGCAGCCCCTCCGGGAGCGGGGGGTATCGTGAGCAGTTCTTC.

CDR3 region: CASSYTGQKNSPLHF. The CDR3 region has the DNA TGTGCCAGCAGTTACACGGGACAGAAAAATTCACCCCTCCACTTT. The chain couples TRBV6-5 to TRBJ1-6; 7 positions match TRBD1. This CDR3 has 15 residues. Germline CDR1 and CDR2: MNHEY and SVGAGI. Losses at the gene ends were 2 bases for V and 7 bases for J; bases not matched to a gene: 5.

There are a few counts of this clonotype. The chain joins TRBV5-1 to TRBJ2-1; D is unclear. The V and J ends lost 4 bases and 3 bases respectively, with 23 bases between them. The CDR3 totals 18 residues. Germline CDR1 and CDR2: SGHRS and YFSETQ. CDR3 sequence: CASSAARDLGQNYNEQFF. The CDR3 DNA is TGCGCCAGCAGCGCTGCTCGAGACCTCGGGCAGAACTACAATGAGCAGTTCTTC. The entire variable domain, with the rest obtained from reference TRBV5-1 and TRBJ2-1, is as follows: KAGVTQTPRYLIKTRGQQVTLSCSPISGHRSVSWYQQTPGQGLQFLFEYFSETQRNKGNFPGRFSGRQFSNSRSEMNVSTLELGDSALYLCASSAARDLGQNYNEQFFGPGTRLTVL.

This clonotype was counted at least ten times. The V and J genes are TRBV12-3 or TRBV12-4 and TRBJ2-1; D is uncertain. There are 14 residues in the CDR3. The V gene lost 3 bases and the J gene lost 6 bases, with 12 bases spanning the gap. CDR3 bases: TGTGCCAGCAGTTTTCGACCCCACATCAATGAGCAGTTCTTC. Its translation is CASSFRPHINEQFF.

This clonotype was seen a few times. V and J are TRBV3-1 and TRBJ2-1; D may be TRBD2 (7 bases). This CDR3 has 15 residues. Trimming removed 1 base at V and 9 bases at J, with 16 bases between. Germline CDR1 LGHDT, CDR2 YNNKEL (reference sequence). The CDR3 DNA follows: TGTGCCAGCAGCCAAGGGGTCCAGGGGAGGGGTGAGCAGTTCTTC. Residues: CASSQGVQGRGEQFF.